This T cell receptor beta chain was recovered during a study of shared clonotypes between healthy human individuals. Study information: Donor ages ranged 18 to 49 years: a couple of women, a few men. Three plates each covered CD4 naive and memory; CD8 naive two, CD8 memory one.

Broader study findings: Researchers sampled blood only, noting tissue repertoires likely differ.

In the case of this clone: The target antigen is unknown.

Generated by immunoSEQ multiplex PCR, the TCRdb table keeps only in-frame clones and is missing some. The sample contains 2,100,000 or so clones, nearly 97% of which appear only once. With V trimmed by 4 bases and J by 5 bases, 9 bases remained unmatched. Germline CDR1 and CDR2: SGHTA and FQGNSA. The length of the CDR3 is 16 residues. Sequenced: naive CD4+ T cells sorted from blood. The subset: CD45RA+ positively selected. The J gene is TRBJ2-2, the V gene TRBV7-2; 8 bases are a match to TRBD2. The clonotype was recovered from a man aged 18 to 30 in good health. The CDR3: CASSSAGTRVTGELFF. The CDR3 DNA reads TGTGCCAGCAGCTCCGCCGGGACTAGAGTGACCGGGGAGCTGTTTTTT.